The clone carrying this T cell receptor (beta chain) has more than one count but fewer than ten. Its antigen is currently unknown. Expressed TCRB transcripts were sequenced because the isolated RNA had all been reverse transcribed beforehand. Only in-frame clones appear in the TCRdb table, and some are missing; sequencing was by immunoSEQ multiplex PCR. The table lists about 340,000 clones, about 14% of them singletons, with about 0.015% in the top ten. Trimming took 4 bases from V and 5 from J, leaving 18 bases between them. The CDR3 is 15 residues long. CDR1 is SGHKS, CDR2 YYEKEE, per germline (reference sequence). The data derive from a study of beta chain features in type 1 diabetes. Study outcomes and limitations: Fewer junction insertions and more nucleotide deletions appeared in type 1 diabetes patients. When Type 1 diabetes patients were examined, their TCRB CDR3s proved moderately but significantly shorter in all four CD4+ subsets. Any PCR bias toward short templates would affect both groups alike.

This chain connects TRBV5-5 to TRBJ1-2, with D possibly matching TRBD1 (5 bases). Sample: naive CD4+ T cells from blood. This TCR was recovered from a woman under 30 with type 1 diabetes. For the CDR3, the DNA is TGTGCCAGCAGCCCCGGACATGATCCCGGATATGGCTACACCTTC. The encoded protein is CASSPGHDPGYGYTF.